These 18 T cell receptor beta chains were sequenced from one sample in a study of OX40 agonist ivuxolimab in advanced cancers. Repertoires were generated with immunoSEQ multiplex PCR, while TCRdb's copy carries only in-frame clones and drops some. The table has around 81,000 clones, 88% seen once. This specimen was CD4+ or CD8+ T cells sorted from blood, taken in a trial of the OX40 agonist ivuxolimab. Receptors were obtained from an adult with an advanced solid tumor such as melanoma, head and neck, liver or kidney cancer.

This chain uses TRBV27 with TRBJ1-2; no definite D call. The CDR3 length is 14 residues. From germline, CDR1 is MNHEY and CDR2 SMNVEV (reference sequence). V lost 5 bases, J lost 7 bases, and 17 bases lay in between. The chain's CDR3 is CASSPRSMEGGYTF. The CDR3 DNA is TGTGCCAGCAGTCCCCGGTCGATGGAGGGTGGCTACACCTTC.

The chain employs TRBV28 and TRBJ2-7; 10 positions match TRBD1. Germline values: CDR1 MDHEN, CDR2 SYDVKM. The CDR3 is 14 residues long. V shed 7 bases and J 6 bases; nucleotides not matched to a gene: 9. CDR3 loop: CASKSGTGVFEQYF. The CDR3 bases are TGTGCCAGCAAATCCGGGACAGGGGTCTTCGAGCAGTACTTC.

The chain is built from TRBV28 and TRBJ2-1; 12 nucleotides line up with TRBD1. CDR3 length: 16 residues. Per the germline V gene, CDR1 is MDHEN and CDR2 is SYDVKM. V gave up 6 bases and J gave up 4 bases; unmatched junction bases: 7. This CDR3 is CASSPGDRGRYNEQFF. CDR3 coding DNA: TGTGCCAGCAGCCCCGGGGACAGGGGGCGTTACAATGAGCAGTTCTTC.

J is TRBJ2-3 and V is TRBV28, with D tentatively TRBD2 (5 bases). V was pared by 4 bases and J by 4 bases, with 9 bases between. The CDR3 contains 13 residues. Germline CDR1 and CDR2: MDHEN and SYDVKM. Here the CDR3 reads CASSSSSPDTQYF. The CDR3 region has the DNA TGTGCCAGCAGTTCGTCTAGCCCAGATACGCAGTATTTT.

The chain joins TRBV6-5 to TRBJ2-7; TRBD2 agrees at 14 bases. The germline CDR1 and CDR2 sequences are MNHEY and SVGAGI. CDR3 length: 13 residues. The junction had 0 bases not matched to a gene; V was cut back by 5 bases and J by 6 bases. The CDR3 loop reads CASSGTSGSEQYF. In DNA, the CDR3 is TGTGCCAGCAGTGGGACTAGCGGGAGCGAGCAGTACTTC.

CDR3 in amino acids: CASRKGTLSSGNTIYF. As DNA, the CDR3 is TGCGCCAGCCGCAAAGGGACGTTAAGCTCTGGAAACACCATATATTTT. The chain employs TRBV5-1 and TRBJ1-3; D is possibly TRBD1 (5 bases). CDR3 length: 16 residues. Germline lookup yields CDR1 SGHRS and CDR2 YFSETQ. Trimming took 7 bases from V and 0 from J, leaving 17 bases between them.

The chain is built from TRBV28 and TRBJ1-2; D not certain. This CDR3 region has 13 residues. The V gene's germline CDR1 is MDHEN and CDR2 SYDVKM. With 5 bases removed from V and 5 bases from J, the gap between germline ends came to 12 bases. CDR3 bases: TGTGCCAGCAGTCCGGTTGCGCTTTATGGCTACACCTTC. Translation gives CASSPVALYGYTF.

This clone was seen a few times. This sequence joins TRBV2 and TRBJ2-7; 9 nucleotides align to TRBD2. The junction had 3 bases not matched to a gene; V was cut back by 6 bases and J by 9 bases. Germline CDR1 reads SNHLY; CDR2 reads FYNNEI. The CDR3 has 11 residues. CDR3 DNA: TGTGCCAGCAGAGCGACTAGCGGGCAGTACTTC. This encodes CASRATSGQYF.

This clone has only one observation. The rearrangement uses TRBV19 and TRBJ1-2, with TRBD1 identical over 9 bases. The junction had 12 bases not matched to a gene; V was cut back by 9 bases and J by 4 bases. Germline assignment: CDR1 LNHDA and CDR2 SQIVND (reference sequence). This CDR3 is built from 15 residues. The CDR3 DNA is TGTGCCAGCCTGTATACTGGACAGGGGACCTATGGCTACACCTTC. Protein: CASLYTGQGTYGYTF.

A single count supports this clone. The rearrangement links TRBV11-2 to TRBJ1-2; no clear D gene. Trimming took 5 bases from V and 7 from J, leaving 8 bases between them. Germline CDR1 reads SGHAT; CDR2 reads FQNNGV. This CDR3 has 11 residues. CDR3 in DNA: TGTGCCAGCAGCCCCTCGGGTGGCTACACCTTC. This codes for CASSPSGGYTF. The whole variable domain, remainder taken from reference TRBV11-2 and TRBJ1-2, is EAGVAQSPRYKIIEKRQSVAFWCNPISGHATLYWYQQILGQGPKLLIQFQNNGVVDDSQLPKDRFSAERLKGVDSTLKIQPAKLEDSAVYLCASSPSGGYTFGSGTRLTVV.

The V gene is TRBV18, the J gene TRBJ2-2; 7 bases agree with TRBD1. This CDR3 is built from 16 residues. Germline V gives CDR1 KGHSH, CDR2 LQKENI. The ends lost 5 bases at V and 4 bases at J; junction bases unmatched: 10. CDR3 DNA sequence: TGTGCCAGCTCATCACAGAAGGGGACAGCCACCGGGGAGCTGTTTTTT. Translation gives CASSSQKGTATGELFF.

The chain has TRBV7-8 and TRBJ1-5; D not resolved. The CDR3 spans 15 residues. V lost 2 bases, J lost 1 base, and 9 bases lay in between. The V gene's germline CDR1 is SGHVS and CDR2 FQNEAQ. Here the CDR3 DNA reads TGTGCCAGCAGCTTAAAGGGCGGGAGCAATCAGCCCCAGCATTTT. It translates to CASSLKGGSNQPQHF.

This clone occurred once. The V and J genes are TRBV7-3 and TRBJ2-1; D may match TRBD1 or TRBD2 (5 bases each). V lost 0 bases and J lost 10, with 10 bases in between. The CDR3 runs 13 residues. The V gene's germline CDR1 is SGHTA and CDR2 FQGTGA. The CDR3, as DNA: TGTGCCAGCAGCTTAACGGGACCAGGAGAGCAGTTCTTC. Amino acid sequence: CASSLTGPGEQFF. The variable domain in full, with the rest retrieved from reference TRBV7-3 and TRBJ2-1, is GAGVSQTPSNKVTEKGKYVELRCDPISGHTALYWYRQSLGQGPEFLIYFQGTGAADDSGLPNDRFFAVRPEGSVSTLKIQRTERGDSAVYLCASSLTGPGEQFFGPGTRLTVL.

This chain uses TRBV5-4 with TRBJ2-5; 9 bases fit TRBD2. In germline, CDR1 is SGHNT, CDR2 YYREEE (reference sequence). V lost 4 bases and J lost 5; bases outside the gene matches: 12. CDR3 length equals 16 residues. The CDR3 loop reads CASSPLPGLAYETQYF. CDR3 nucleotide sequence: TGTGCCAGCAGCCCTCTCCCGGGACTAGCATATGAGACCCAGTACTTC.

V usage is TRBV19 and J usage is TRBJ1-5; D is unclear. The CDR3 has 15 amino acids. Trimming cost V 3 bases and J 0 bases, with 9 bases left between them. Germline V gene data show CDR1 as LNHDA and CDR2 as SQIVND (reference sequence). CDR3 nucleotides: TGTGCCAGTAGTATTCTGGAGATTAGCAATCAGCCCCAGCATTTT. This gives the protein CASSILEISNQPQHF.

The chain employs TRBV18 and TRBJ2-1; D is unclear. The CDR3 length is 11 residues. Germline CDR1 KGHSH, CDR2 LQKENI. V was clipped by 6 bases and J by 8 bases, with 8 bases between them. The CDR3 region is CASSPADEQFF. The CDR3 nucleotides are TGTGCCAGCTCCCCAGCCGATGAGCAGTTCTTC.

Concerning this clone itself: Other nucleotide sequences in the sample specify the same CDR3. The CDR3 region has the DNA TGTGCCAGCAGCTCGGGACTAGCCGGAACCTACGAGCAGTACTTC. The encoded protein is CASSSGLAGTYEQYF. The chain links TRBV7-2 to TRBJ2-7; TRBD2 agrees at 9 bases. Per germline, CDR1 SGHTA and CDR2 FQGNSA. The V gene end was trimmed by 4 bases and the J gene end by 2 bases; junction bases not matched to a gene: 6. This CDR3 has 15 residues.

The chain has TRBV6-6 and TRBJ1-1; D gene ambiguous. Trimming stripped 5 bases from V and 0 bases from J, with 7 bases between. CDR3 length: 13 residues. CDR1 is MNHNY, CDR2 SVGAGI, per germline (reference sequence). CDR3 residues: CASSPRLNTEAFF. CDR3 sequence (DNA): TGTGCCAGCAGTCCCCGATTGAACACTGAAGCTTTCTTT.